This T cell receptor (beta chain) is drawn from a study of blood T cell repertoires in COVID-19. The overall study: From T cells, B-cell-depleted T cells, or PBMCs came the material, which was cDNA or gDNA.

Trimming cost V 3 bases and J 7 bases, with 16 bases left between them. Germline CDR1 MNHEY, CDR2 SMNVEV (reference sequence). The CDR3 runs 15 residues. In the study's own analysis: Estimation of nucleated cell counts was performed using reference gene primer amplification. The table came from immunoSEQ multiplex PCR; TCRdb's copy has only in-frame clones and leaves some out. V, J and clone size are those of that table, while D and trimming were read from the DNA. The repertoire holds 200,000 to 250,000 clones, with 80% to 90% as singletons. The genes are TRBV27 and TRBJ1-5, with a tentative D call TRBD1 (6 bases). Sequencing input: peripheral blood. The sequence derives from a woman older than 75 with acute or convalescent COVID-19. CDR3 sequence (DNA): TGTGCCAGCAGTTTTTCCCTAGGGGGAAACCAGCCCCAGCATTTT. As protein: CASSFSLGGNQPQHF.